This T cell receptor (beta chain) was retrieved from a study of T cell responses to AZD1222 COVID-19 vaccine. Assay: immunoSEQ multiplex PCR; the TCRdb copy retains only in-frame clones and omits some. The sample has about 110,000 clones; about 80% are singletons. The CDR3 consists of 15 residues. Trimming shortened V by 0 bases and J by 4 bases, and 14 bases separated the two germline ends. Germline V gene lookup returns CDR1 SGHRS and CDR2 YFSETQ. The TCR was taken from an adult in good health. Sequenced here: peripheral blood, sampled on day 0 of AZD1222 vaccination. The chain employs TRBV5-1 and TRBJ2-7, with D possibly TRBD2 on 6 matching bases. CDR3 DNA: TGCGCCAGCAGCTTGGAGGCCCGCAGCGGGTACGAGCAGTACTTC. Its translation: CASSLEARSGYEQYF.